The present T cell receptor (beta chain) was sequenced within a study of CD8+CD57+ T cells in acquired aplastic anemia. Study context: CD4+ cells from healthy donors averaged about 10.8 million reads.

The CDR3 has 12 amino acids. The V segment lost 2 bases and the J segment 7 bases; nucleotides outside the gene matches: 0. Germline V CDR1 and CDR2: LNHDA, SQIVND (reference sequence). Genomic DNA was employed as the template in profiling TCR beta VDJ and CDR3. TCRdb re-derived calls from the reads in MiXCR, one entry per CDR3 protein. This repertoire shows some 190,000 distinct CDR3 sequences, approximately 50% found once; its top ten account for roughly 15%. Comments on this clonotype: Its specificity is unknown. Likely a read error: the CDR3 ends without its conserved phenylalanine or tryptophan.

Study-wide results and caveats: Patients were compared with controls for CD8+ Simpson's diversity, and no significant difference emerged. Found in both controls and patients were approximately 30 CD8+ CDR3 sequences.

This receptor was taken from a human donor in good health, serving as a control. The sample taken for sequencing was sorted CD4+, CD8+, or CD8+CD57+ T cells (not recorded which) from PBMCs. The chain is built from TRBV19 and TRBJ2-5; 8 nucleotides align to TRBD2. The DNA of the CDR3 is TGTGCCAGTAGTATACGGGGGGGGACCCAGTACTCC. Protein: CASSIRGGTQYS.